This record concerns one T cell receptor beta chain sequence. Its cognate antigen is unknown. PCR amplification relied on 60 Vbeta primers (plus 13 Jbeta primers). Authors' methods: A follow-up analysis tallied tens of millions of unique TCR beta chains, roughly 11 million shared. Here immunoSEQ multiplex PCR was the method, and the copy in TCRdb shows in-frame clones only, minus some. The V and J calls and clone size are taken from that table; D and trimming were inferred from the DNA. The table shows about 90,000 clones, with roughly four fifths occurring only once. The source of the sample is a study of cytomegalovirus exposure and HLA in healthy donors. Findings and limits, study-wide: In a later analysis, HLA-C alleles had the fewest associated TCRs, DRB1 alleles the most. Sequencing artifact likely explains a cluster of highly shared sequence variants. In the analysis, some V segments, TRBV6-2 and TRBV6-3 included, were excluded as indistinguishable.

The CDR3 covers 14 residues. Trimming removed 3 bases from V and 3 bases from J; junction bases left unmatched: 6. Germline V gene lookup returns CDR1 SGHDT and CDR2 YYEEEE. The receptor comes from a woman aged 40 to 50 in good health and CMV-seropositive. The material sequenced was PBMCs. The chain has TRBV5-6 and TRBJ2-7; TRBD1 aligns across 7 bases. In DNA, the CDR3 is TGTGCCAGCAGCTCCGGGACAGTTTACTACGAGCAGTACTTC. Protein: CASSSGTVYYEQYF.